This entry lists 27 T cell receptor beta chains sequenced from one sample in a study of somatic mutations in cytotoxic T cells in rheumatoid arthritis. Here immunoSEQ multiplex PCR was the method, and the copy in TCRdb shows in-frame clones only, minus some. The sample holds about 18,000 clones, over 65% seen once. The sample comprised CD8+ T cells sorted from blood. These TCRs come from a man in his fifties or sixties in good health.

V usage is TRBV27 and J usage is TRBJ1-5; D is uncertain. CDR1 is MNHEY, CDR2 SMNVEV, per germline (reference sequence). The V end was cut by 2 bases, the J end by 6 bases, with 8 bases between. The CDR3 totals 13 residues. The CDR3 DNA reads as TGTGCCAGCAGTTTAGCTGTGGCTCAGCCCCAGCATTTT. This gives the protein CASSLAVAQPQHF.

The chain combines TRBV2 with TRBJ2-7; 7 bases map to TRBD1. After removal of 7 bases from V and 10 bases from J, the junction contained 7 bases not matched to a gene. From germline, CDR1 is SNHLY and CDR2 FYNNEI. This CDR3 has 11 amino acids. Written as DNA, the CDR3 is TGTGCCAGCAATAGCCACAGGGGTCAGTACTTC. Amino acids: CASNSHRGQYF.

This sequence joins TRBV7-9 and TRBJ2-3; 9 nucleotides line up with TRBD2. Germline-derived CDR1 and CDR2 are SEHNR and FQNEAQ (reference sequence). J lost 2 bases, V lost 8 bases, and 8 bases had no gene match. This CDR3 spans 15 amino acids. CDR3 nucleotides: TGTGCCAGCGCACATAGCGGGGGAAACACAGATACGCAGTATTTT. Translated: CASAHSGGNTDTQYF.

This clone was counted a few times. The gene calls are TRBV29-1 and TRBJ1-2; D is possibly TRBD1 (5 bases). Germline CDR1 SQVTM, CDR2 ANQGSEA. Trimming pared 3 bases from V and 4 bases from J, leaving 12 bases between. The CDR3 consists of 13 residues. The DNA for the CDR3 is TGCAGCGTTGAGGTCAGGGCAATCTATGGCTACACCTTC. Amino acid sequence: CSVEVRAIYGYTF. Together with reference TRBV29-1 and TRBJ1-2, the CDR3 gives the full variable domain: SAVISQKPSRDICQRGTSLTIQCQVDSQVTMMFWYRQQPGQSLTLIATANQGSEATYESGFVIDKFPISRPNLTFSTLTVSNMSPEDSSIYLCSVEVRAIYGYTFGSGTRLTVV.

This clone was seen once. V and J are TRBV7-2 and TRBJ2-3; the match to TRBD1 covers 9 bases. Germline lookup yields CDR1 SGHTA and CDR2 FQGNSA. This CDR3 contains 15 residues. Trimming cost V 4 bases and J 4 bases; bases outside gene matches: 6. This chain's CDR3 is CASSSTGGNADTQYF. DNA for the CDR3: TGTGCCAGCAGCTCTACAGGGGGCAACGCAGATACGCAGTATTTT.

The gene calls are TRBV6-4 and TRBJ2-3, with D unclear. Germline CDR1 reads MRHNA; CDR2 reads SNTAGT. The CDR3 length is 14 residues. V was cut by 8 bases and J by 4 bases, with 16 bases left in between. The CDR3 bases are TGTGCCAGCCCGGATGTGGGTGGAGCAGATACGCAGTATTTT. Protein: CASPDVGGADTQYF.

This chain connects TRBV7-2 to TRBJ1-2; D not certain. The CDR3 is 14 residues long. Germline loops: CDR1 SGHTA, CDR2 FQGNSA. V lost 5 bases to trimming and J lost 5 bases, with 15 bases between them. The CDR3 bases are TGTGCCAGCAGCCCCACGCGGCCCCTATATGGCTACACCTTC. The encoded protein is CASSPTRPLYGYTF.

This clone is medium-sized. J is TRBJ2-1 and V is TRBV19, with D tentatively TRBD1 (5 bases). Germline CDR1 reads LNHDA; CDR2 reads SQIVND (reference sequence). The CDR3 extends over 14 amino acids. Trimming shortened V by 5 bases and J by 8 bases, and 16 bases separated the two germline ends. In DNA form, the CDR3 reads TGTGCCAGTAGTTTGGCAGGGCTTGTATATGAGCAGTTCTTC. This encodes CASSLAGLVYEQFF.

This clone was found a few times. V gene TRBV9 combines with J gene TRBJ2-5; 11 nucleotides line up with TRBD2. CDR1 and CDR2 from the germline V gene are SGDLS and YYNGEE. The CDR3 is made up of 18 amino acids. Trimming cost V 4 bases and J 2 bases; bases outside gene matches: 13. CDR3 sequence (DNA): TGTGCCAGCAGCCTTAGGGCGTCTAGCGGGAGGAGACAAGAGACCCAGTACTTC. This encodes CASSLRASSGRRQETQYF.

On this clone itself: Other DNA sequences in this specimen translate into the identical CDR3. The rearrangement links TRBV4-1 to TRBJ2-3; D is uncertain. This CDR3 comprises 16 residues. V was pared by 0 bases and J by 0 bases, with 10 bases between. CDR1 is MGHRA, CDR2 YSYEKL, per germline. The CDR3 DNA follows: TGCGCCAGCAGCCAAGATATTGCGGCCAGCACAGATACGCAGTATTTT. Translation: CASSQDIAASTDTQYF.

This chain links TRBV9 with TRBJ2-7; 8 bases are a match to TRBD1. V trimming: 3 bases; J trimming: 3 bases; junction bases outside the gene matches: 8. The V gene's germline CDR1 is SGDLS and CDR2 YYNGEE. The CDR3 consists of 15 residues. CDR3 residues: CASSDQGANDYEQYF. CDR3 bases: TGTGCCAGCAGCGACCAGGGGGCCAATGACTACGAGCAGTACTTC.

This chain links TRBV7-6 with TRBJ2-7; 13 bases are a match to TRBD2. CDR3 length equals 15 residues. Germline V gene data show CDR1 as SGHVS and CDR2 as FNYEAQ. The V segment lost 1 base and the J segment 5 bases; nucleotides outside the gene matches: 2. The CDR3 region has the DNA TGTGCCAGCAGCTTAGGGACTAGCGGGAGAAACGAGCAGTACTTC. Translating it yields CASSLGTSGRNEQYF. The complete variable domain, with remaining parts taken from reference TRBV7-6 and TRBJ2-7, reads GAGVSQSPRYKVTKRGQDVALRCDPISGHVSLYWYRQALGQGPEFLTYFNYEAQQDKSGLPNDRFSAERPEGSISTLTIQRTEQRDSAMYRCASSLGTSGRNEQYFGPGTRLTVT.

V is TRBV5-8 and J is TRBJ2-1, with D possibly being TRBD1 (6 bases). The CDR3 is made up of 11 amino acids. Germline lookup yields CDR1 SGHTS and CDR2 YDEGEE. The DNA for the CDR3 is TGTGGCCCCCTGGGGGCTGGTGAGCAGTTCTTC. Translation gives CGPLGAGEQFF.

This chain links TRBV27 with TRBJ2-7, with 8 bases matching TRBD1. CDR1 and CDR2 (germline): MNHEY, SMNVEV (reference sequence). Unmatched junction bases numbered 7, after V lost 0 bases and J lost 3 bases. CDR3 length equals 16 residues. The CDR3 protein is CASSLSKTGVYYEQYF. CDR3 coding DNA: TGTGCCAGCAGTTTATCTAAGACAGGGGTATACTACGAGCAGTACTTC.

V and J are TRBV6-1 and TRBJ2-1; a weak D match, TRBD2 (6 bases). The CDR3 is made up of 14 amino acids. Germline CDR1 reads MNHNS; CDR2 reads SASEGT. Trimming stripped 7 bases from V and 1 base from J, with 11 bases between. The CDR3 coding sequence is TGTGCCAGCAACTTCGGGGGTTCCTACAATGAGCAGTTCTTC. Encoded protein: CASNFGGSYNEQFF.

J is TRBJ2-1 and V is TRBV7-9, with 8 bases lining up with TRBD2. With 8 bases clipped from V and 6 bases from J, the junction kept 3 bases outside the gene matches. This CDR3 has 12 amino acids. CDR1 and CDR2 (germline): SEHNR, FQNEAQ (reference sequence). CDR3 coding DNA: TGTGCCAGCCCCCTAGCGGGCAATGAGCAGTTCTTC. Amino acid sequence: CASPLAGNEQFF. Full variable domain (rest looked up from reference TRBV7-9 and TRBJ2-1): DTGVSQNPRHKITKRGQNVTFRCDPISEHNRLYWYRQTLGQGPEFLTYFQNEAQLEKSRLLSDRFSAERPKGSFSTLEIQRTEQGDSAMYLCASPLAGNEQFFGPGTRLTVL.

The CDR3 DNA follows: TGTGCCAGCAGCGTAGGTAGGGGGAAGAACGAGCAGTACTTC. Residues: CASSVGRGKNEQYF. The rearrangement uses TRBV9 and TRBJ2-7; D possibly corresponds to TRBD1 (6 bases). Germline CDR1 and CDR2: SGDLS and YYNGEE. V lost 0 bases and J 5 bases, leaving 12 bases between the germline ends. CDR3 length equals 14 residues.

This chain links TRBV29-1 with TRBJ2-1, with 9 bases identical to TRBD2. The CDR3 extends over 14 amino acids. Germline CDR1 SQVTM, CDR2 ANQGSEA. The J segment lost 6 bases and the V segment lost 0 bases, leaving 3 bases of the junction unmatched. In nucleotides, the CDR3 is TGCAGCGTTGAAGATCTGGGACTAGCCAATGAGCAGTTCTTC. Encoded protein: CSVEDLGLANEQFF.

In this sample, this clone turned up once. The chain recombines TRBV7-3 with TRBJ2-1; D is possibly TRBD2 (6 bases). This CDR3 is 15 amino acids long. Germline values: CDR1 SGHTA, CDR2 FQGTGA. Trimming stripped 2 bases from V and 8 bases from J, with 16 bases between. The DNA of the CDR3 is TGTGCCAGCAGCTTAGACGTGGGAGGAGGGGATGAGCAGTTCTTC. Encoded protein: CASSLDVGGGDEQFF.

The chain employs TRBV27 and TRBJ2-7, with TRBD2 matching 10 bases. Germline CDR1 is MNHEY and CDR2 is SMNVEV (reference sequence). This CDR3 comprises 16 residues. Trimming removed 3 bases from V and 4 bases from J; junction bases left unmatched: 9. The CDR3 DNA reads TGTGCCAGCAGTTTCACACTAGCGGGGAGCACTTACGAGCAGTACTTC. It specifies CASSFTLAGSTYEQYF.

The chain links TRBV13 to TRBJ1-1; D ambiguous. V lost 7 bases to trimming and J lost 3 bases, with 12 bases between them. CDR1 PRHDT and CDR2 FYEKMQ come from the germline V gene (reference sequence). The CDR3 totals 13 residues. The CDR3 loop is CASNFREYTEAFF. CDR3 DNA sequence: TGTGCCAGCAACTTCCGGGAGTACACTGAAGCTTTCTTT.

By share, this clone counts as medium-sized. V and J are TRBV6-5 and TRBJ2-2; D is undetermined. Trimming shortened V by 2 bases and J by 7 bases, and 8 bases separated the two germline ends. CDR1 MNHEY and CDR2 SVGAGI come from the germline V gene. The CDR3 loop spans 13 amino acids. The CDR3 reads CASSYGVGGELFF. The CDR3 DNA reads as TGTGCCAGCAGTTACGGAGTGGGCGGGGAGCTGTTTTTT.

The genes are TRBV7-9 and TRBJ2-1; no firm D call. Trimming took off 1 base at V and 3 bases at J, with 13 bases between the two ends. CDR1 and CDR2 (germline): SEHNR, FQNEAQ (reference sequence). CDR3 length equals 16 residues. CDR3 region: CASSLDVGLLYNEQFF. The DNA of the CDR3 is TGTGCCAGCAGCTTAGACGTGGGCCTGCTCTACAATGAGCAGTTCTTC.

In this sample, this clone turned up once. The chain combines TRBV14 with TRBJ1-5; 7 nucleotides line up with TRBD1. This CDR3 region has 22 residues. V was pared by 5 bases and J by 0 bases, with 25 bases of the junction left unmatched. In germline, CDR1 is SGHDN, CDR2 FVKESK. CDR3 nucleotides: TGTGCCAGCAGCTTGCCAGACCTATCCAGGGGGAAACGGACCTATAGCAATCAGCCCCAGCATTTT. As protein: CASSLPDLSRGKRTYSNQPQHF.

The chain recombines TRBV13 with TRBJ2-5; 7 bases map to TRBD1. The J call may be incorrect, as the DNA end agrees better with TRBJ2-7. The CDR3 runs to 14 residues. Germline loops: CDR1 PRHDT, CDR2 FYEKMQ (reference sequence). CDR3 protein: CASSPRQGAYEQYF. DNA for the CDR3: TGTGCCAGCAGCCCCAGACAGGGCGCCTACGAGCAGTACTTC.

Here the CDR3 reads CASGALGDTSYEQYF. The CDR3 coding sequence is TGTGCCAGCGGAGCCTTGGGGGACACTAGTTACGAGCAGTACTTC. The chain is built from TRBV6-1 and TRBJ2-7; D is possibly TRBD1 (6 bases). Germline V lookup: CDR1 MNHNS, CDR2 SASEGT. The V and J ends lost 8 bases and 4 bases respectively, with 21 bases between them. The length of the CDR3 is 15 residues.

J is TRBJ2-5 and V is TRBV7-6, with 11 bases aligning to TRBD2. Trimming cost V 5 bases and J 7 bases; bases outside gene matches: 15. The germline V gene encodes CDR1 SGHVS and CDR2 FNYEAQ. The CDR3 totals 17 residues. The CDR3 DNA is TGTGCCAGCAGCGCCCCGTCTAGCGGGGGGCCCGGGGGGACCCAGTACTTC. Its protein product is CASSAPSSGGPGGTQYF.